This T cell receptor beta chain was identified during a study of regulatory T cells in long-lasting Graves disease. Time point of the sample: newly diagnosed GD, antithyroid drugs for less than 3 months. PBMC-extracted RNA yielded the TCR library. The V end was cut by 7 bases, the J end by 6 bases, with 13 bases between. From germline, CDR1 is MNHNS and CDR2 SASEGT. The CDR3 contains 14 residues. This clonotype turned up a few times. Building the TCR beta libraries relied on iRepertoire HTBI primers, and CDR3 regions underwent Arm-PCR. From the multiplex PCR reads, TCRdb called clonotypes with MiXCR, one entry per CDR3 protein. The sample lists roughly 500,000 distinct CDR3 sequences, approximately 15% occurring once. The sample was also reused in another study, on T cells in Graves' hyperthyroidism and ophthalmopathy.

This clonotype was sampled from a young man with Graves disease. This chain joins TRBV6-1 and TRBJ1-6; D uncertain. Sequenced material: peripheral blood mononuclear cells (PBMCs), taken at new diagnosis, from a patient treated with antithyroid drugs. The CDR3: CASTMDGINSPLHF. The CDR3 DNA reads TGTGCCAGCACCATGGACGGAATTAATTCACCCCTCCACTTT.